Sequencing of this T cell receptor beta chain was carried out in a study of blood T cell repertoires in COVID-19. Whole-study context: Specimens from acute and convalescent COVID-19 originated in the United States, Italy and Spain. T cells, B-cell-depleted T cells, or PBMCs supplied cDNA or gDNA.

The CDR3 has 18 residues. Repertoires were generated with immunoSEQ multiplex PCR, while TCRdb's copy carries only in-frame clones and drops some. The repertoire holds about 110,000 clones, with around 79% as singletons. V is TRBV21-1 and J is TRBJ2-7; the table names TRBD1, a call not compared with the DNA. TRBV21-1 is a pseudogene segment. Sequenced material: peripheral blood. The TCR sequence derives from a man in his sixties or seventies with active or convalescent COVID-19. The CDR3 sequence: CASSPPPAGGSSTYEQYF. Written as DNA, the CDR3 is TGTGCCAGCAGCCCTCCTCCGGCAGGGGGAAGTTCCACCTACGAGCAGTACTTC.